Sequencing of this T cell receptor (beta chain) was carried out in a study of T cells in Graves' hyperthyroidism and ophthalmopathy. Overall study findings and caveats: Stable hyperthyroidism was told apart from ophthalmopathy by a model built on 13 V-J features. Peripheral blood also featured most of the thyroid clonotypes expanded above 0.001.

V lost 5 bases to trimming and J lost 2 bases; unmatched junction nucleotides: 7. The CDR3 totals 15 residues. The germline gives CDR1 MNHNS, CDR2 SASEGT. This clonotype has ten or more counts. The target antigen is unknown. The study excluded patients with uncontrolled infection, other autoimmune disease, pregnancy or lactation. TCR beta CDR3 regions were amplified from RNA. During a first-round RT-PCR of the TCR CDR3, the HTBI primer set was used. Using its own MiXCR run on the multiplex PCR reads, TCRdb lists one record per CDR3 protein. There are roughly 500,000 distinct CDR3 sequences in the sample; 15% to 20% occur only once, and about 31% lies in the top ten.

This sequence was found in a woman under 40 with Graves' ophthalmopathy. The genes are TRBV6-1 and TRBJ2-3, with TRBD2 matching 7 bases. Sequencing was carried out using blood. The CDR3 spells CASSLLAAYTDTQYF. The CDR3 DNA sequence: TGTGCCAGCAGTTTGCTAGCGGCGTACACAGATACGCAGTATTTT.